The present T cell receptor beta chain was sequenced within a study of T cells in Graves' hyperthyroidism and ophthalmopathy (dated by TCRdb to between 2019 and 2020). Turning to the overall study: Peripheral blood samples were taken at initial diagnosis, before any treatment was given. To identify TCR V-J signatures that set the groups apart, the researchers used a discovery cohort of 100 patients, made up of some 41 with Graves' ophthalmopathy and some 56 with stable Graves' hyperthyroidism. Prospective prediction of ophthalmopathy was tested in an independent validation cohort consisting of some 18 hyperthyroidism patients and more than 15 patients who later progressed to ophthalmopathy. The 95 to 100 discovery patients were randomly split 7:3 into training and test sets. In addition, the study compared T-cell repertoires in thyroid tissue and in blood from roughly six Graves' hyperthyroidism patients. After sampling, hyperthyroidism patients received methimazole starting at 30 mg daily, and ophthalmopathy patients received high-dose intravenous methylprednisolone. TCR Vbeta CDR3 sequencing of 130 to 150 peripheral blood samples (43 ophthalmopathy, some 75 hyperthyroidism and some 17 progressor patients) is reported in the paper. General study outcomes and caveats: No statistical method was used to set the sample size in advance, and investigators knew the group allocation. Ophthalmopathy was separated from stable hyperthyroidism by a 13 V-J signature model, with over 85% sensitivity and roughly 84% specificity obtained in cross-validation and 80%/75% obtained in testing. Most expanded thyroid clonotypes (frequency above 0.001) were also detected in blood, a finding suggesting that blood repertoires may reflect thyroid immune responses. In validation, the model predicted progression to ophthalmopathy a median of about 5.9 months before onset, with about 70% sensitivity and 72.22% specificity.

In the ophthalmopathy patients, disease was moderately to severely active, with a Clinical Activity Score of 3 or more, a NOSPECS grade of 4 or more, and a duration of less than 3 months. Exclusion was applied to patients with uncontrolled infections, other autoimmune diseases, pregnancy or lactation. Clinical symptoms, serum thyroxine and TRAb, thyroid ultrasound, and orbital computed tomography formed the basis for the diagnoses. Ficoll-Paque density gradient centrifugation was used to isolate PBMCs from around 10 ml of fresh peripheral blood. Total RNA was extracted using Trizol reagent, and RNA quality was assessed on an Agilent 2100 Bioanalyzer. This clonotype has a count of ten or more. Its cognate antigen has yet to be identified. No much larger clone exists at a distance of one base, and base qualities are not known. Sequences SGHDT (CDR1) and YYEEEE (CDR2) are obtained from the germline V gene. The CDR3 spans 15 residues, from the cysteine through the phenylalanine. The CDR3 DNA has 45 bases and is translated from base 1. V ends up 2 bases short and J 6 bases short, with an unmatched junction base count of 6.

The TCR beta CDR3 regions were amplified from RNA transcripts. A first-round RT-PCR of the TCR CDR3 used the HTBI primer set with the Qiagen OneStep RT-PCR kit. The libraries were constructed in a second round of multiplex PCR and then size-selected and purified. Paired-end sequencing of the libraries was performed with 100 bp reads on an Illumina HiSeq2000. The study's processing was this. SOAPnuke was used to process the raw data, removing reads that contained adapters or uncalled bases, had a mean Phred below 15, or lacked an exact match to the constant primer or identifier. High-quality paired reads were merged using COPE v1.2.5, and each unique nucleotide sequence was defined as a clonotype. MiTCR v1.1 was used to align clonotypes to the IMGT TRBV, TRBD and TRBJ reference segments. Only V-J combinations with frequency above 0.0001, covering about 99% of repertoires, were analysed. The TCS score was defined as the ratio of F50 (clonal expansion) to E x V (chaos), calculated using BLOSUM62-based TCRdist between CDR3 peptides within each V-J. Welch's t-statistics and random forest reduced 514 V-J features to roughly 13, which were used in a naive Bayes classifier (R e1071). TCRdb applied fastp at Q25 and MiXCR to the public reads, then kept only in-frame beta chains. Each record represents a unique CDR3 protein, reported with the most common genes and DNA among its rows. The V and J calls were determined by TCRdb, not by the authors. Counted in this sample were about 640,000 distinct CDR3 sequences; less than 25% of them appeared once. The ten top clones hold roughly 30% of the sample.

The TCR sequence derives from a man aged 25 to 45 with Graves' ophthalmopathy. The sequence is built from TRBV5-6 and TRBJ2-5, and TRBD2 matches 11 of the central bases. The sequencing sample was made of blood. The CDR3 region reads CASSFWTSGQKTQYF. The bases are TGTGCCAGCAGCTTTTGGACTAGCGGGCAGAAGACCCAGTACTTC.